The clone carrying this TCR beta chain occurred a few times. Its antigen is not known. One end of the junction varies from germline; a read error may be responsible. The data were obtained in a study of T cell repertoires in cytomegalovirus infection. Study-wide background: Public TCR beta signatures provided an indication of both CMV infection and a matching HLA type. Study-wide results and caveats: CMV-specific TCR beta clonotypes restricted by HLA-C dominated the ex vivo response. Cumulated frequencies of public TCR beta families served to identify carriers of CMV plus the relevant HLA.

TCRdb re-called the reads through MiXCR, storing one row per CDR3 protein. The sample holds a few hundred thousand distinct CDR3 sequences, about a quarter seen once. Per the germline V gene, CDR1 is DFQATT and CDR2 is SNEGSKA (reference sequence). The CDR3 is made up of 17 amino acids. The clonotype was recovered from a human donor in good health (CMV status not recorded). Some clones in this sample may be carry-over from other donors' samples. Sequencing input: PBMCs. This chain uses TRBV20-1 with TRBJ2-4; D may be TRBD2 (6 bases). The CDR3 DNA reads as TGCAGTGCCAGAGGCCGGAGGGACCTACTAGCCAAAAACATTCAGTACTTC. This sequence encodes CSARGRRDLLAKNIQYF.